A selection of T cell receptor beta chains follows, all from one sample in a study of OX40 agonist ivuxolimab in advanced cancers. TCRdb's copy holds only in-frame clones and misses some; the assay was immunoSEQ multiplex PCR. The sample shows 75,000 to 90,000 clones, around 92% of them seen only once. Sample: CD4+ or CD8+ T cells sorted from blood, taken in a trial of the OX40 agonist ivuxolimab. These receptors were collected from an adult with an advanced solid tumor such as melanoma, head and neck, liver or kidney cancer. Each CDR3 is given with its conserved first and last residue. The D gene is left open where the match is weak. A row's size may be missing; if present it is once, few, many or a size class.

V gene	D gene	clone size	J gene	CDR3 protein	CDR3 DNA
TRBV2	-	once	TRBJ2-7	CASSSPPRARDEQYF	TGTGCCAGCAGCTCACCCCCCAGGGCGAGGGACGAGCAGTACTTC
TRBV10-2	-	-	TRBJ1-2	CASSDSSYYGYTF	TGCGCCAGCAGTGATAGCTCTTACTATGGCTACACCTTC
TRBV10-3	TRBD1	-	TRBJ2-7	CAISPDRYYEQYF	TGTGCCATCAGCCCGGACAGGTACTACGAGCAGTACTTC
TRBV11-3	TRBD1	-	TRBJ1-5	CASSLGTGPIIYQPQHF	TGTGCCAGCAGCTTAGGGACAGGGCCGATTATTTATCAGCCCCAGCATTTT
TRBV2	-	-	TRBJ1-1	CASSLGLNTEAFF	TGTGCCAGCAGCTTAGGGCTCAACACTGAAGCTTTCTTT
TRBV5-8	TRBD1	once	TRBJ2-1	CASTRGGLSYNEQFF	TGTGCCAGCACCCGAGGGGGCCTTTCCTACAATGAGCAGTTCTTC
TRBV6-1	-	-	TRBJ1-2	CASMTGDRLNYGYTF	TGTGCCAGCATGACGGGTGACAGGCTTAACTATGGCTACACCTTC
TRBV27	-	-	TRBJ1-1	CASKSALPSVAFF	TGTGCCAGCAAGTCGGCCCTCCCTAGCGTGGCTTTCTTT
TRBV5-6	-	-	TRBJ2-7	CASSLGGTYYEQYF	TGTGCCAGCAGCTTGGGGGGGACTTACTACGAGCAGTACTTC
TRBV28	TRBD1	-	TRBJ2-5	CASSQLDRGGQYF	TGTGCCAGCAGTCAACTGGACAGGGGCGGACAGTACTTC
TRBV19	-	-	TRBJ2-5	CASSMSRFGQETQYF	TGTGCCAGTAGTATGAGCAGGTTTGGGCAAGAGACCCAGTACTTC
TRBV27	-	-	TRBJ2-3	CASRARGATDTQYF	TGTGCCAGCAGGGCCCGGGGGGCCACAGATACGCAGTATTTT
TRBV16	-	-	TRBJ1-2	CASSQWRDGYTF	TGTGCCAGCAGCCAATGGCGGGATGGCTACACCTTC
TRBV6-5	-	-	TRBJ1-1	CASSNGGMNTEAFF	TGTGCCAGCAGTAACGGCGGGATGAACACTGAAGCTTTCTTT
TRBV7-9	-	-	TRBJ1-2	CASSFNRATYGYTF	TGTGCCAGCAGCTTCAACAGGGCCACCTATGGCTACACCTTC
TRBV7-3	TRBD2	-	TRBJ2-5	CASSLLLARASWRETQYF	TGTGCCAGCAGCTTATTACTAGCGAGAGCTAGTTGGCGAGAGACCCAGTACTTC
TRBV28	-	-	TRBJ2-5	CASSSRDEQVVETQYF	TGTGCCAGCAGTTCAAGGGACGAGCAGGTAGTGGAGACCCAGTACTTC
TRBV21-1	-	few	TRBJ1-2	CASSKAGQGYYGYTF	TGTGCCAGCAGCAAAGCCGGGCAGGGATACTATGGCTACACCTTC
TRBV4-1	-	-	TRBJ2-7	CASSQDGGTPYEQYF	TGCGCCAGCAGCCAAGATGGAGGGACCCCCTACGAGCAGTACTTC
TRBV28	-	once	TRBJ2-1	CASSPPWGHVDNEQFF	TGTGCCAGCAGCCCGCCCTGGGGGCATGTGGACAATGAGCAGTTCTTC
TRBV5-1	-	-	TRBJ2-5	CASSSGVRETQYF	TGCGCCAGCTCCTCAGGAGTACGAGAGACCCAGTACTTC
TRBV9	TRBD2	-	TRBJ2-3	CASSVVASGTVVADTQYF	TGTGCCAGCAGCGTAGTCGCTAGCGGGACGGTAGTGGCAGATACGCAGTATTTT
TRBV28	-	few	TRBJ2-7	CASSLMGIVTTDEQYF	TGTGCCAGCAGTTTAATGGGGATAGTTACAACGGACGAGCAGTACTTC
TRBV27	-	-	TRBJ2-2	CASSLWAVTGELFF	TGTGCCAGCAGTTTATGGGCGGTAACCGGGGAGCTGTTTTTT
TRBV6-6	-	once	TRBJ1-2	CASSSPVGGYTF	TGTGCCAGCAGCTCCCCAGTGGGTGGCTACACCTTC
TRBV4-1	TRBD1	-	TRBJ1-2	CASSPGQGIDYGYTF	TGCGCCAGCAGCCCCGGACAGGGGATTGACTATGGCTACACCTTC
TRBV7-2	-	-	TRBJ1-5	CASSSRQANQPQHF	TGTGCCAGCAGCTCAAGACAGGCCAATCAGCCCCAGCATTTT
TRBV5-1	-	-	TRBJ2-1	CASSSTVSYNEQFF	TGCGCCAGCAGCTCGACAGTATCCTACAATGAGCAGTTCTTC
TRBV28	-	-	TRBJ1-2	CASSARGQGTNYGYTF	TGTGCCAGCAGTGCCCGAGGCCAGGGGACTAACTATGGCTACACCTTC
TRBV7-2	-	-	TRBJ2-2	CASSPSWASGELFF	TGTGCCAGCAGCCCTAGCTGGGCCTCCGGGGAGCTGTTTTTT
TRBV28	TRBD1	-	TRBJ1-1	CASSGSGTDNTEAFF	TGTGCCAGCAGTGGCTCCGGGACAGATAACACTGAAGCTTTCTTT
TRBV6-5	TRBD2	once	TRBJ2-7	CASSYSASGGYEQYF	TGTGCCAGCAGTTACTCGGCTAGCGGAGGCTACGAGCAGTACTTC
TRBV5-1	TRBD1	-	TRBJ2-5	CASSWDSQETQYF	TGCGCCAGCAGCTGGGACAGCCAAGAGACCCAGTACTTC
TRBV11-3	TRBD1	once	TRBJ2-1	CASSRQGSYNEQFF	TGTGCCAGCAGCAGACAGGGATCATACAATGAGCAGTTCTTC
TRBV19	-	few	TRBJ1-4	CASRFAGNEKLFF	TGTGCCAGCAGATTCGCCGGGAACGAAAAACTGTTTTTT
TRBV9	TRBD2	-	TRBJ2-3	CASSKSGRTDTQYF	TGTGCCAGCAGCAAGAGCGGGAGAACAGATACGCAGTATTTT
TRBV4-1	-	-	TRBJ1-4	CASSQGRTFGDTNEKLFF	TGCGCCAGCAGCCAAGGGCGCACATTCGGGGATACTAATGAAAAACTGTTTTTT
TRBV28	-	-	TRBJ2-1	CASSLGSNNEQFF	TGTGCCAGCAGTTTAGGCTCAAACAATGAGCAGTTCTTC
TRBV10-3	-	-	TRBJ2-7	CATIPHDGYEQYF	TGTGCCACCATTCCTCACGACGGCTACGAGCAGTACTTC
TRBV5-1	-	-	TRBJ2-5	CASSLEGPQETQYF	TGCGCCAGCAGCTTGGAGGGACCGCAAGAGACCCAGTACTTC
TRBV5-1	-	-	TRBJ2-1	CASSLEAGAYNEQFF	TGCGCCAGCAGCTTGGAGGCAGGGGCGTACAATGAGCAGTTCTTC
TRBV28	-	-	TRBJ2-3	CASSVPGRGTDTQYF	TGTGCCAGCAGTGTCCCGGGTCGAGGCACAGATACGCAGTATTTT
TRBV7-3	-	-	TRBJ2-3	CASSLGSQADTQYF	TGTGCCAGCAGCCTTGGGAGTCAAGCAGATACGCAGTATTTT
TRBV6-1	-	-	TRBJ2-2	CASSGSFWAHTGELFF	TGTGCCAGCAGTGGGTCGTTCTGGGCCCACACCGGGGAGCTGTTTTTT
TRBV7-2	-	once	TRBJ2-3	CASSRSFRDTDTQYF	TGTGCCAGCAGCCGATCATTCCGGGACACAGATACGCAGTATTTT
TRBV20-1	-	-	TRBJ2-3	CSARVGALYPF	TGCAGTGCTAGAGTCGGAGCGTTATACCCTTTT
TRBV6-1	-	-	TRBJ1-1	CASSQQGFGTTEAFF	TGTGCCAGCAGTCAACAGGGATTCGGTACCACTGAAGCTTTCTTT
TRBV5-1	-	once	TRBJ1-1	CASSLFGGRTEAFF	TGCGCCAGCAGCTTGTTTGGGGGAAGGACTGAAGCTTTCTTT
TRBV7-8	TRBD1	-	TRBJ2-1	CASSPQTGGYNEQFF	TGTGCCAGCAGCCCCCAGACAGGGGGCTACAATGAGCAGTTCTTC